The subject of this entry is one T cell receptor (beta chain). The antigen is not known. With the read ending 3 residues before the CDR3 end, the germline J gene is used to fill in that end. The CDR3 runs to 13 residues. Between the trimmed V and J ends, which lost 5 bases and 4 bases, there was a span of 11 bases. In germline, CDR1 is SGHTA, CDR2 FQGNSA. The data originate from a study of T cells in women clearing cervical HPV infection. Study-wide points: TRBV6-7 abundance was lower in cases than controls (around 0.1% versus 0.15%).

Sequencing used immunoSEQ multiplex PCR; TCRdb keeps in-frame clones, though not all of them. Its clone listing holds tens of thousands of clones. The chain couples TRBV7-2 to TRBJ2-5; D perhaps matches TRBD2 (5 bases). The material sequenced was blood buffy coat. The sequence was collected from a woman aged 18 to 75 with a cervical HPV16 infection that either progressed to CIN3+ or cleared (not recorded which). CDR3 amino acids: CASSTRTSETQYF. The sequenced part of the CDR3 DNA is TGTGCCAGCAGCACGCGGACTTCAGAGACC.